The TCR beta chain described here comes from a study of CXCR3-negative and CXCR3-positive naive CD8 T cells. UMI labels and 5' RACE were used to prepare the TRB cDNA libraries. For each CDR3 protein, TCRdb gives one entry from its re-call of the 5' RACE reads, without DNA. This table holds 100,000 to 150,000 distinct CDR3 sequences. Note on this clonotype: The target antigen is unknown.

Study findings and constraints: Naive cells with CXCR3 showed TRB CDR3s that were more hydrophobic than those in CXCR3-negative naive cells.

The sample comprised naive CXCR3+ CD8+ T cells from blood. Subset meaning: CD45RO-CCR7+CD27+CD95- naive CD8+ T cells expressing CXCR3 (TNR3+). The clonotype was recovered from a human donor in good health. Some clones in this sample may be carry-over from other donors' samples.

The chain's CDR3 is CASSLGTDLYQETQYF. V is TRBV7-7 and J is TRBJ2-5; TCRdb's assignment of TRBD1 cannot be checked, as there is no DNA. This CDR3 spans 16 amino acids. Germline lookup yields CDR1 SSHAT and CDR2 FNYEAQ (reference sequence).